Listed below are T cell receptor beta chains from one sample, sequenced in a study of CXCR3-negative and CXCR3-positive naive CD8 T cells. From its re-call of the 5' RACE reads, TCRdb lists each CDR3 protein once, without DNA. This sample's table reports about 62,000 distinct CDR3 sequences. The sample taken for sequencing was naive CXCR3- CD8+ T cells from blood. These receptors all come from a human donor in good health. Some clones in this sample may be carry-over from other donors' samples. The CDR3 runs from the conserved cysteine through the conserved F or W.

TRBJ1-1	TRBV12-3/TRBV12-4	13	CASSLVRNTEAFF
TRBJ2-1	TRBV6-5	12	CASSTIDREQFF
TRBJ2-3	TRBV29-1	12	CSGEGDTDTQYF
TRBJ2-3	TRBV29-1	15	CSVVTSGSVADTQYF
TRBJ2-7	TRBV12-3/TRBV12-4	12	CASRDVGYEQYF
TRBJ2-1	TRBV29-1	14	CSDASPSGNNEQFF
TRBJ2-7	TRBV5-1	14	CASSLDWGSYEQYF
TRBJ1-2	TRBV6-5	14	CASSSYRDRDGYTF
TRBJ2-7	TRBV5-1	13	CASSSGTPTEQYF
TRBJ2-2	TRBV6-6	14	CASRYLGNTGELFF
TRBJ1-1	TRBV9	14	CASSVARENTEAFF
TRBJ1-2	TRBV29-1	15	CSVEVAGHPLYGYTF
TRBJ2-2	TRBV28	12	CASSFVPGELFF
TRBJ2-7	TRBV29-1	15	CSVEGTDRGSYEQYF
TRBJ1-1	TRBV7-9	14	CASSHPGQITEAFF